The table lists the clone carrying this T cell receptor (beta chain) with a few counts. The sample is drawn from a study of blood T cell repertoires in COVID-19. In the source study's methods: Nucleated cell counts were estimated from reference gene primer amplification. Here immunoSEQ multiplex PCR was the method, and the copy in TCRdb shows in-frame clones only, minus some. That table furnishes V, J and clone size, whereas the DNA furnished D and trimming. The repertoire holds over 60,000 clones, with roughly nine tenths as singletons. Germline V gene sequence: CDR1 SGHTA, CDR2 FQGTGA. This CDR3 contains 14 residues. V gave up 5 bases and J gave up 4 bases, with 14 bases separating them.

The TCR was taken from a woman of 80 years or more with active or convalescent COVID-19. The J gene is TRBJ1-1, the V gene TRBV7-3; D is ambiguous. Material for sequencing was peripheral blood. The CDR3 sequence is CASSVSQGSTEAFF. CDR3 coding DNA: TGTGCCAGCAGCGTATCACAAGGGAGCACTGAAGCTTTCTTT.